The present TCR beta chain was sequenced within a study of shared clonotypes between healthy human individuals (dated by TCRdb to 2019 to 2021). Study-level background: The cohort comprised a couple of women and a few men aged 18 to 49 years. For each donor, CD4 naive and CD4 memory were each given three plates, CD8 naive was given two plates, and CD8 memory was given one plate. The study deeply sequenced blood TCR repertoires of about 5 healthy adults to estimate repertoire size and the extent of clonotype sharing between individuals. To increase sequencing depth and limit assay-specific biases, TCR repertoire library preparation and sequencing were carried out by different laboratories using diverse techniques. Per donor, leukapheresis produced somewhere between about 0.94 and 10 billion PBMCs.

The donors were healthy, HIV-negative adults with no recently reported acute infections or vaccinations. Every donor was a Caucasian adult residing in Nashville, Tennessee, USA. CD8 memory samples consisted of magnetically selected CD45RO+ cells combined with CCR7-negative CD45RA+ effector memory (TemRA) cells. Blood was collected by leukapheresis, and PBMCs were isolated by Ficoll-Histopaque density gradient centrifugation and then cryopreserved in liquid nitrogen vapor phase. Purity and quantity of every magnetically sorted T cell population were checked by analytical flow cytometry. Genomic DNA was isolated from each sorted fraction and quantified by UV absorbance on a Nanodrop 2000c. In regard to this clone: Its antigen remains unidentified. Base qualities are missing; no much larger clone stands one base away.

TCR CDR3 regions were amplified from genomic DNA by multiplex PCR using the deep immunoSEQ assay. Extracted genomic DNA from each cell subset was distributed evenly across all wells of several immunoSEQ 96-well plates, and each plate was treated as a replicate. For sorted subsets, approximately 0.2 ug of genomic DNA, equivalent to some 30,000 T cell genomes, went into each replicate PCR. Purified libraries were quantified with a Qubit 3.0 fluorometer, sized on a Bioanalyzer 2100, and re-quantified with the KAPA Library Quantification kit. Each immunoSEQ 96-well plate was sequenced on its own single-read 150-cycle Illumina NextSeq 550 flow cell. Per the authors' processing: Because the immunoSEQ output included only junctional sequences and no quality scores, the filtering could not be the same as the filtering used for full-length reads. To assign V/J genes and CDR3, sequences were annotated against IMGT germline references using PyIR, a Python wrapper for IgBLAST v1.9. Any read was removed if the V/J assignment was weak (E-value above 1e-6), the CDR3 was missing, or the read contained stop codons, out-of-frame junctions, or ambiguous translated residues. V3J clonotypes were defined as sequences sharing the same inferred V gene, J gene, and CDR3 amino acid sequence. To compute the percentage overlap between repertoires, the number of shared unique clonotypes was divided by the size of the smaller repertoire. RTK rarefaction, the Chao1 estimator, and Recon v2.1 estimates of unobserved clonotypes were used to assess repertoire richness. For all TCRbeta clonotypes obtained by the gDNA method from a few donors, generation probabilities were computed with OLGA. TCRdb stores this immuneACCESS table with in-frame sequences only. Part of the clones is absent; in the studies checked, under half of the shortfall reflects unresolved V genes, and no reason is known for the rest. V and J calls and clone size follow that table, whereas D and trimming were derived from the DNA. Within this sample are 600,000 to 750,000 clones, with around 91% of them counted one time only. About 34% of the sample comes from the top ten.

The investigation overall reported the following: Even with the large sequencing depth, rarefaction of the sorted-subset datasets indicated that sequencing was incomplete. When a few donors were compared, the shared fraction of clonotypes was about 5% for naive CD4, 3.5% to 4% for naive CD8, about 2.5% for memory CD4, and less than 0.5% for memory CD8. The genetic and exposure-history diversity represented was limited by the small number of donors. Naive subsets generally had larger estimated clonotype richness than memory subsets. Sampling was restricted to blood, and TCR repertoires in tissue are likely to differ from TCR repertoires in blood. Clonotypes shared by all four sorted-subset donors showed higher generation probabilities than non-shared clonotypes. Based on pairwise subsampling, the degree of clonotype sharing among donors was expected to be affected by sequencing depth.

Germline trimming amounts to 10 bases on V and 0 bases on J, with 15 as the count of junction bases outside the gene matches. Including the terminal cysteine and phenylalanine, the CDR3 comprises 18 residues. Left in the record is the CDR3 DNA by itself, 54 bases read in frame from the first base. CDR1 and CDR2 were assigned from the germline V gene as SGHDN and FVKESK. The specimen sequenced was memory CD8+ T cells from PBMCs. The cell subset or site label, as the study defines it: CD45RO+ cells pooled with CCR7-negative TemRA cells. This TCR came from a man younger than 35 in good health. Some clones in this sample may be carry-over from other donors' samples. The chain joins TRBV14 to TRBJ1-4; TRBD1 lines up with 9 middle nucleotides. For the CDR3, the sequence is CATERNRGLIATNEKLFF. The sequenced DNA is TGTGCCACCGAGCGGAACAGGGGGCTTATAGCAACTAATGAAAAACTGTTTTTT.